This T cell receptor (beta chain) was retrieved from a study of cytomegalovirus exposure and HLA in healthy donors. CDR1 is LNHDA, CDR2 SQIVND, per germline (reference sequence). There are 13 residues in the CDR3. Trimming pared 10 bases from V and 6 bases from J, leaving 18 bases between. General study points: CMV antigen specificity was confirmed in vitro for a few CMV-associated chains. For TCR beta chains, V- and J-gene trimming was later linked to a missense DCLRE1C variant.

A note on this clone: Antigen: not known.

13 Jbeta primers and 60 Vbeta primers were used for the PCR. Sequencing used immunoSEQ multiplex PCR; TCRdb keeps in-frame clones, though not all of them. Among some 90,000 clones listed, over 75% were seen once. The chain couples TRBV19 to TRBJ1-2; no definite D call. The receptor's source is a boy aged 5 to 17 in good health and CMV-seronegative. The source material was PBMCs. The CDR3 sequence: CATYSRGTDGYTF. The DNA of the CDR3 is TGTGCCACCTACTCCCGGGGAACGGATGGCTACACCTTC.